These 32 T cell receptor beta chains were all obtained from the same sample, sequenced in a study of blood T cells in healthy people across ages. For the second PCR, which ran for roughly 7 to 11 cycles, a sample-barcoded 5' primer and a J-beta primer mix were used. MiXCR, run by TCRdb on the 5' RACE reads, gives a single entry per CDR3 protein. Here the sample spans more than 800,000 distinct CDR3 sequences, about 30% being singletons. The source material was blood. Receptors originate from a woman older than 75 in good health.

This clonotype was observed at least ten times. The chain uses TRBV7-2 and TRBJ2-5; D possibly corresponds to TRBD1 (5 bases). Germline CDR1 and CDR2: SGHTA and FQGNSA. V lost 5 bases and J 1 base, leaving 11 bases between the germline ends. The CDR3 has 14 amino acids. Written as DNA, the CDR3 is TGTGCCAGCAGCGGAAGGGGCGTCCAAGAGACCCAGTACTTC. Translation: CASSGRGVQETQYF.

The sample holds many counts of this clonotype. The rearrangement links TRBV5-5 to TRBJ2-3; 7 nucleotides agree with TRBD2. The CDR3 has 17 residues. Looked up from germline, CDR1 is SGHKS and CDR2 is YYEKEE (reference sequence). Germline trimming cut 0 bases from V and 1 base from J; bases unmatched to any gene: 8. CDR3 sequence (DNA): TGTGCCAGCAGCTTGGGACGAGTAGCGGGCGGCACAGATACGCAGTATTTT. It codes for CASSLGRVAGGTDTQYF.

The rearrangement uses TRBV12-3 or TRBV12-4 and TRBJ2-3; D gene ambiguous. The V and J ends lost 2 bases and 0 bases respectively, with 9 bases between them. The length of the CDR3 is 15 residues. The CDR3 region has the DNA TGTGCCAGCAGTTTAACCGTAATGAGCACAGATACGCAGTATTTT. Its translation: CASSLTVMSTDTQYF.

This clonotype showed up many times. This chain links TRBV29-1 with TRBJ2-4; D possibly corresponds to TRBD2 (5 bases). CDR1 is SQVTM, CDR2 ANQGSEA, per germline. V dropped 1 base and J dropped 9 bases, with 10 bases sitting between them. The CDR3 is 12 residues long. The CDR3 protein is CSVEATAGIQYF. CDR3 bases: TGCAGCGTTGAAGCGACGGCGGGCATTCAGTACTTC.

The sample holds a few counts of this clonotype. The chain joins TRBV30 to TRBJ2-7; D is perhaps TRBD1 (6 bases). The length of the CDR3 is 15 residues. Trimming cost V 0 bases and J 7 bases, with 19 bases left between them. CDR1 GTSNPN and CDR2 SVGIG come from the germline V gene (reference sequence). The CDR3 region is CAWSVGQLPTNEQYF. The CDR3 DNA reads TGTGCCTGGAGTGTCGGACAGTTACCTACGAATGAGCAGTACTTC.

This clonotype came up many times. This chain joins TRBV29-1 and TRBJ2-5, with TRBD2 identical over 7 bases. CDR1 and CDR2 from the germline V gene are SQVTM and ANQGSEA. Trimming cost V 3 bases and J 4 bases; bases outside gene matches: 8. The CDR3 is 14 residues long. The CDR3 bases are TGCAGCGTTGAGTCCCAGCGGGGCAGAGAGACCCAGTACTTC. Its protein is CSVESQRGRETQYF. The variable domain in full, with the rest retrieved from reference TRBV29-1 and TRBJ2-5, is SAVISQKPSRDICQRGTSLTIQCQVDSQVTMMFWYRQQPGQSLTLIATANQGSEATYESGFVIDKFPISRPNLTFSTLTVSNMSPEDSSIYLCSVESQRGRETQYFGPGTRLLVL.

This clonotype showed up many times. This rearrangement joins TRBV7-9 to TRBJ1-2; 7 bases match TRBD1. The CDR3 has 13 residues. Germline V gene lookup returns CDR1 SEHNR and CDR2 FQNEAQ (reference sequence). With V trimmed by 5 bases and J by 2 bases, 2 bases remained unmatched. The CDR3: CASSQGQNYGYTF. CDR3 nucleotides: TGTGCCAGCAGCCAGGGACAGAACTATGGCTACACCTTC.

The rearrangement joins TRBV20-1 to TRBJ2-5; 12 bases map to TRBD2. V lost 0 bases, J lost 4 bases, and 0 bases stayed unmatched. The CDR3 length is 14 residues. CDR1 and CDR2 from the germline V gene are DFQATT and SNEGSKA (reference sequence). The CDR3 DNA reads as TGCAGTGCTAGAGAGGGACTAGCGGGAGAGACCCAGTACTTC. Translation gives CSAREGLAGETQYF.

The rearrangement links TRBV4-3 to TRBJ2-5; a weak D match, TRBD2 (6 bases). The CDR3 contains 17 residues. V shed 0 bases and J shed 11 bases, with 25 bases lying between them. The germline V gene encodes CDR1 LGHNA and CDR2 YSLEER. The CDR3 region is CASSQEGASGSYNEQYF. The CDR3 DNA reads TGCGCCAGCAGCCAAGAAGGCGCGAGCGGGTCCTACAATGAGCAGTACTTC.

Concerning this clonotype: A much more abundant neighbour one base away suggests this may be a read error. The chain uses TRBV5-6 and TRBJ2-1; D ambiguous. The J call could be wrong; TRBJ2-7 is a better fit for the DNA end. Germline V gene lookup returns CDR1 SGHDT and CDR2 YYEEEE. This CDR3 is 16 amino acids long. The CDR3 nucleotides read TGTGCCAGCAGTTCTGTGGGGTACAACTCCTACAATGAGCAGTACTTC. As protein: CASSSVGYNSYNEQYF.

V usage is TRBV20-1 and J usage is TRBJ2-1; D call uncertain. The CDR3 is 11 residues long. With 5 bases removed from V and 3 bases from J, the gap between germline ends came to 5 bases. The germline V gene has CDR1 DFQATT and CDR2 SNEGSKA (reference sequence). The CDR3 DNA is TGCAGTGCTGCCAGCTACAATGAGCAGTTCTTC. Translating it yields CSAASYNEQFF.

The gene calls are TRBV19 and TRBJ1-1, with 9 positions matching TRBD1. There are 16 residues in the CDR3. With V trimmed by 3 bases and J by 0 bases, 5 bases remained unmatched. CDR1 and CDR2 from the germline V gene are LNHDA and SQIVND (reference sequence). Written as DNA, the CDR3 is TGTGCCAGTAGTATCCGGACAGGGGCACTGAACACTGAAGCTTTCTTT. This translates into CASSIRTGALNTEAFF.

A remark on this clonotype: This sequence may be a read error, since a much larger clone differs from it by one base. The chain employs TRBV10-3 and TRBJ1-5; no clear D gene. CDR3 size: 14 residues. Germline V gene sequence: CDR1 ENHRY, CDR2 SYGVKD. CDR3 sequence: CAISEEARNQPRHF. CDR3 DNA sequence: TGTGCCATCAGTGAGGAGGCACGGAATCAGCCCCGGCATTTT.

This clonotype was detected only a few times. The rearrangement links TRBV20-1 to TRBJ1-5; 8 positions agree with TRBD1. This CDR3 is built from 15 residues. Trimming at V came to 7 bases and at J to 7 bases, leaving 15 bases not matched to a gene. Germline CDR1 is DFQATT and CDR2 is SNEGSKA (reference sequence). The CDR3 coding sequence is TGCAGTGGTAGGCCCCAGGGGGCGGGTGGGCAGCCCCAGCATTTT. This encodes CSGRPQGAGGQPQHF.

As for this clonotype: A much more abundant neighbour one base away suggests this may be a read error. The chain carries TRBV5-6 and TRBJ2-7; 8 nucleotides match TRBD1. V dropped 4 bases and J dropped 6; count of bases not matched to a gene: 9. CDR3 length: 14 residues. Per germline, CDR1 SGHDT and CDR2 YYEEEE. The CDR3 DNA reads as TGTGCCAGCAGCACCGCAGGGGGCAACCCCGAGCAGTACTTC. It translates to CASSTAGGNPEQYF.

This clonotype was detected many times. V and J are TRBV7-2 and TRBJ2-5, with a tentative D call TRBD2 (5 bases). V dropped 1 base and J dropped 4 bases, with 10 bases sitting between them. The CDR3 has 14 amino acids. CDR1 and CDR2 (germline): SGHTA, FQGNSA. The CDR3 bases are TGTGCCAGCAGCTTAGAACTAGTTGGAGAGACCCAGTACTTC. Translation: CASSLELVGETQYF.

As for this clonotype: A much larger clonotype is one base distant, so this may be a read error. The chain uses TRBV11-2 and TRBJ2-1; 8 bases line up with TRBD2. The DNA end lines up better with TRBJ2-7; the J call may be wrong. The CDR3 is 17 amino acids. In germline, CDR1 is SGHAT, CDR2 FQNNGV. In nucleotides, the CDR3 is TGTGCCAGCAGCTTAGCAGGAGCGGGGGCCGGCTACAATGAGCAGTACTTC. This codes for CASSLAGAGAGYNEQYF.

About this clonotype: This could be a read error, since a much larger clone is one nucleotide away. The J gene is TRBJ1-1, the V gene TRBV2; D is unclear. The CDR3 extends over 12 amino acids. In germline, CDR1 is SNHLY, CDR2 FYNNEI. The CDR3 DNA is TGTACCAGCAGTGTATCGAACACTGAAGCTTTCTTT. It specifies CTSSVSNTEAFF.

On this clonotype: A much larger clone lies one base from this, so it may be a read error. This chain uses TRBV27 with TRBJ2-4; the D gene could be TRBD1 or TRBD2 (5 bases each). Germline loops: CDR1 MNHEY, CDR2 SMNVEV (reference sequence). With 2 bases removed from V and 4 bases from J, the gap between germline ends came to 12 bases. The CDR3 spans 15 residues. CDR3 nucleotide sequence: TGTGCCAGCAGTTTAGAGGGCAGGGCGAAAAACATTCAGTACTTC. Encoded protein: CASSLEGRAKNIQYF.

In its sample, this clonotype was seen many times. The chain joins TRBV6-5 to TRBJ1-2; 8 bases fit TRBD1. V dropped 5 bases and J dropped 8; count of bases not matched to a gene: 7. The CDR3 runs to 13 residues. Germline V gives CDR1 MNHEY, CDR2 SVGAGI. The CDR3 sequence is CASSEDRARGYTF. As DNA, the CDR3 is TGTGCCAGCAGTGAGGACAGGGCAAGGGGCTACACCTTC.

Note on this clonotype: With a much larger clone just one base away, this may be a read error. V usage is TRBV20-1 and J usage is TRBJ2-3, with D possibly TRBD1 on 5 matching bases. V lost 1 base to trimming and J lost 2 bases, with 16 bases between them. This CDR3 spans 16 amino acids. Germline CDR1 is DFQATT and CDR2 is SNEGSKA (reference sequence). The CDR3, as DNA: TGCAGTGCTAGAGTCGGTTGGGGCAGGGTCACAGATACGCAGTATTTT. This sequence encodes CSARVGWGRVTDTQYF.

This clonotype was seen at least ten times. The chain links TRBV5-5 to TRBJ1-5; D is undetermined. Trimming stripped 1 base from V and 0 bases from J, with 8 bases between. In germline, CDR1 is SGHKS, CDR2 YYEKEE (reference sequence). The CDR3 runs 15 residues. Written as DNA, the CDR3 is TGTGCCAGCAGCTTGAGTGTCTATAGCAATCAGCCCCAGCATTTT. Protein: CASSLSVYSNQPQHF.

The chain has TRBV3-1 and TRBJ2-1; 11 nucleotides agree with TRBD2. This CDR3 has 19 amino acids. CDR1 LGHDT and CDR2 YNNKEL come from the germline V gene (reference sequence). The ends lost 0 bases at V and 0 bases at J; junction bases unmatched: 7. The CDR3 DNA reads TGTGCCAGCAGCCAAGATCCTAGCGGGGGGACAAGCTCCTACAATGAGCAGTTCTTC. Translating it yields CASSQDPSGGTSSYNEQFF.

This clonotype was counted between two and nine times. J is TRBJ2-1 and V is TRBV3-1; D is possibly TRBD1 or TRBD2 (5 bases each). The CDR3 extends over 16 amino acids. Germline CDR1 and CDR2: LGHDT and YNNKEL (reference sequence). Trimming cost V 5 bases and J 0 bases, with 14 bases left between them. CDR3 protein: CASSSRDLSSYNEQFF. The CDR3 DNA reads as TGTGCCAGCAGCTCCCGGGACCTGAGCTCCTACAATGAGCAGTTCTTC.

The chain recombines TRBV7-2 with TRBJ2-6; no clear D gene. Germline V gene sequence: CDR1 SGHTA, CDR2 FQGNSA. The CDR3 length is 15 residues. Trimming took off 2 bases at V and 2 bases at J, with 7 bases between the two ends. The CDR3 DNA is TGTGCCAGCAGCTTAAAGAAGCCTGGGGCCAACGTCCTGACTTTC. This translates into CASSLKKPGANVLTF. Using reference TRBV7-2 and TRBJ2-6 for the parts outside the CDR3, the full variable domain is GAGVSQSPSNKVTEKGKDVELRCDPISGHTALYWYRQSLGQGLEFLIYFQGNSAPDKSGLPSDRFSAERTGGSVSTLTIQRTQQEDSAVYLCASSLKKPGANVLTFGAGSRLTVL.

The chain links TRBV5-1 to TRBJ1-5; no firm D call. This CDR3 region has 19 residues. Germline CDR1 is SGHRS and CDR2 is YFSETQ. Deletions cut 3 bases from V and 0 bases from J, with 22 bases between. CDR3 bases: TGCGCCAGCAGCTCTCGACCCCAGACTGAAACTTATAGCAATCAGCCCCAGCATTTT. Translation: CASSSRPQTETYSNQPQHF.

This chain links TRBV5-6 with TRBJ2-3, with 8 bases matching TRBD2. Germline values: CDR1 SGHDT, CDR2 YYEEEE. Losses at the gene ends were 1 base for V and 3 bases for J; bases not matched to a gene: 7. The CDR3 loop spans 16 amino acids. The CDR3 DNA is TGTGCCAGCAGCTTGTTTTTCGGGGGGGTAACAGATACGCAGTATTTT. Translated: CASSLFFGGVTDTQYF. The entire variable domain, with the rest obtained from reference TRBV5-6 and TRBJ2-3, is as follows: DAGVTQSPTHLIKTRGQQVTLRCSPKSGHDTVSWYQQALGQGPQFIFQYYEEEERQRGNFPDRFSGHQFPNYSSELNVNALLLGDSALYLCASSLFFGGVTDTQYFGPGTRLTVL.

This clonotype was seen at least ten times. The V gene is TRBV5-4, the J gene TRBJ2-5; D is uncertain. This CDR3 region has 12 residues. Germline CDR1 reads SGHNT; CDR2 reads YYREEE (reference sequence). Trimming cost V 1 base and J 6 bases, with 7 bases left between them. CDR3 coding DNA: TGTGCCAGCAGCTTGATGGATAAGACCCAGTACTTC. It is translated as CASSLMDKTQYF.

This clonotype appeared many times. The chain employs TRBV15 and TRBJ2-7; unclear D gene. The germline V gene encodes CDR1 LNHNV and CDR2 YYDKDF (reference sequence). Trimming took 0 bases from V and 2 from J, leaving 11 bases between them. The length of the CDR3 is 15 residues. CDR3 residues: CATSRDLSTAYEQYF. The CDR3 nucleotides read TGTGCCACCAGCAGAGACTTGTCTACCGCCTACGAGCAGTACTTC.

To note about this clonotype: This may come from a read error, since a much larger clone is one base off. V and J are TRBV20-1 and TRBJ2-1; TRBD2 aligns across 12 bases. The CDR3 has 13 residues. CDR1 and CDR2 from the germline V gene are DFQATT and SNEGSKA (reference sequence). The ends lost 7 bases at V and 8 bases at J; junction bases unmatched: 6. As DNA, the CDR3 is TGCAGTGTTTCCCGACTAGCGGGGGATGAGCAGTTCTTC. This gives the protein CSVSRLAGDEQFF.

This clonotype was seen a handful of times. The CDR3 loop is CASSPSGQGAKGYTF. DNA of the CDR3: TGTGCCAGCAGTCCCTCGGGACAGGGGGCGAAGGGCTACACCTTC. The gene calls are TRBV27 and TRBJ1-2, with 12 bases lining up with TRBD1. The germline gives CDR1 MNHEY, CDR2 SMNVEV (reference sequence). Trimming took 5 bases from V and 8 from J; bases not matched to a gene: 9. CDR3 length: 15 residues.

This clonotype was observed a handful of times. The chain combines TRBV11-3 with TRBJ2-7; D ambiguous. This CDR3 has 14 residues. V was trimmed by 1 base and J by 7 bases, leaving 14 bases between them. CDR1 SGHNT and CDR2 YENEEA come from the germline V gene. Here the CDR3 DNA reads TGTGCCAGCAGCTTAGCCTGGGCAGGTAATGAGCAGTACTTC. Its translation: CASSLAWAGNEQYF.